This is a list of T cell receptor beta chains from one sample in a study of shared clonotypes between healthy human individuals. TCRdb keeps only in-frame clones here, not all; method: immunoSEQ multiplex PCR. The sample has under 850,000 clones, just under 75% seen once. Sequenced input: memory CD4+ T cells sorted from blood. The receptors here all came from a woman in her 30s in good health. Each CDR3 is given with its conserved first and last residue. D genes are given only for firm matches. Clone size appears in some rows only: once, few, many, or a class for an expanded clone.

15,TRBV5-8,TRBJ2-2,-,TRBD1,CASSLRTGYTGELFF,TGTGCCAGCAGCTTAAGGACAGGCTACACCGGGGAGCTGTTTTTT
14,TRBV6-5,TRBJ1-4,-,-,CASSRQATNEKLFF,TGTGCCAGCAGCAGACAGGCAACTAATGAAAAACTGTTTTTT
13,TRBV4-2,TRBJ1-4,-,-,CASNQGQEEKLFF,TGTGCCAGCAATCAAGGGCAAGAGGAAAAACTGTTTTTT
13,TRBV10-3,TRBJ2-1,-,-,CAISEPGVNEQFF,TGTGCCATCAGTGAGCCCGGAGTAAATGAGCAGTTCTTC
15,TRBV28,TRBJ2-7,-,-,CASRAGTRGTYEQYF,TGTGCCAGCAGGGCCGGGACAAGGGGAACCTACGAGCAGTACTTC
16,TRBV5-1,TRBJ2-1,-,-,CASSLGGHNFYNEQFF,TGCGCCAGCAGCTTGGGGGGTCATAATTTCTACAATGAGCAGTTCTTC
16,TRBV11-2,TRBJ2-7,once,TRBD2,CASSAFSGRGAYEQYF,TGTGCCAGCAGCGCCTTTAGCGGGAGGGGAGCCTACGAGCAGTACTTC
13,TRBV2,TRBJ2-5,-,-,CASSDLALKTQYF,TGTGCCAGCAGTGACTTGGCTTTGAAGACCCAGTACTTC
18,TRBV7-9,TRBJ2-3,-,-,CASSLRASPGRHTDTQYF,TGTGCCAGCAGCTTAAGGGCTAGTCCGGGGCGGCACACAGATACGCAGTATTTT
15,TRBV7-9,TRBJ2-1,many,TRBD1,CASSFSGTGGNEQFF,TGTGCCAGCAGCTTTTCCGGGACAGGGGGCAATGAGCAGTTCTTC
14,TRBV5-1,TRBJ2-2,-,-,CASILGANTGELFF,TGCGCCAGCATCCTAGGGGCGAACACCGGGGAGCTGTTTTTT